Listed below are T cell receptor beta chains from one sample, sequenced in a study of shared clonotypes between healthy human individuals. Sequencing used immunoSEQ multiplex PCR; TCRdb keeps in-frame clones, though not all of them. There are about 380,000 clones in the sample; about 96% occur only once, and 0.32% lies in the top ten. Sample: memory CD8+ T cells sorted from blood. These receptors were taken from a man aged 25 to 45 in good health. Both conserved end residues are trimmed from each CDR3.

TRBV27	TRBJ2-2	ASSFGNYRGLAGPNTGELF
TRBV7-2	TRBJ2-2	ASSLAGLGGRGGELF
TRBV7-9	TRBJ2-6	ASSLAELISGANVLT
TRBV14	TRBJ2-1	ASSLGSSYNEQF
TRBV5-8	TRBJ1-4	ASSLPDRAGEKLF
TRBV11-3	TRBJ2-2	ASSVRNTGELF
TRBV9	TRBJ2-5	ASSVAGGLQETQY
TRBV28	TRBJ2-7	ASSVAGATYEQY
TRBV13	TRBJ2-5	ASSSLRLAGGEETQY
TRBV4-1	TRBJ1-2	ASSQGTGYGYT
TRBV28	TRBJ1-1	ASIRGTGGINTEAF
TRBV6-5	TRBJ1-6	ASMPDRVGPLH
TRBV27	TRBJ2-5	ASSLARKETQY
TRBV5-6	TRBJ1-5	ASSGSRDHSNQPQH
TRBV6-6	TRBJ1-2	ASSSGYYGYT
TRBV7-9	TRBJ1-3	ASSLPGVGNTIY
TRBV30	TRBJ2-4	AWSVLGRGIAKNIQY
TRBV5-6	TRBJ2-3	ASSLLLAGVADTQY
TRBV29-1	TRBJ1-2	SVQAGNNYGYT
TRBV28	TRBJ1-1	ASSWPRQGFFRTEAF
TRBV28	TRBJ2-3	ASSLASRVDTQY
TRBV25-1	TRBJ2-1	ASSEFVGSYNEQF
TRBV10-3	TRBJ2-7	AISEGNLIVGGDYEQY
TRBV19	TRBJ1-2	AVAGVREGYGYT